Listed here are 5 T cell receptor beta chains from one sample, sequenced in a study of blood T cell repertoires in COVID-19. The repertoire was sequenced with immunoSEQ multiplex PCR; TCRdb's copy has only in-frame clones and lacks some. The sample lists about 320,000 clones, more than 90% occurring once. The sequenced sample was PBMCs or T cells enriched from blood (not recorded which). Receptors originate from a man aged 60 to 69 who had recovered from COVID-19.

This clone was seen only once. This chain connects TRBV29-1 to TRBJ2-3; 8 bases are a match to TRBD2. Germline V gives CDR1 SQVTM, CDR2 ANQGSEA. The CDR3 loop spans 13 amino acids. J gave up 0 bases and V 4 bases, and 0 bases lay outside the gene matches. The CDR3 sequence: CSVASGSTDTQYF. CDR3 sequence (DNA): TGCAGCGTTGCTAGCGGGAGCACAGATACGCAGTATTTT.

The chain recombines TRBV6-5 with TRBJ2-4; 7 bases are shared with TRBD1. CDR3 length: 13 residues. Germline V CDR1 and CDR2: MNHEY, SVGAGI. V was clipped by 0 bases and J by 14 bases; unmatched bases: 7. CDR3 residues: CASSYSSGTEEYF. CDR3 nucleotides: TGTGCCAGCAGTTACTCGTCCGGGACAGAGGAGTACTTC.

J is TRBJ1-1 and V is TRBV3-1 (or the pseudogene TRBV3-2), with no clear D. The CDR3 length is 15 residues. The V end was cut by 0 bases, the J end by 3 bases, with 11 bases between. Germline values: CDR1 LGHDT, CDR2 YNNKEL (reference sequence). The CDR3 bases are TGTGCCAGCAGCCAAGATCTTGAGGGATACACTGAAGCTTTCTTT. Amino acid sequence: CASSQDLEGYTEAFF.

The DNA for the CDR3 is TGTGCCAGCAGCAAAAGACAGAGCCTTGCAACTAATGAAAAACTGTTTTTT. This gives the protein CASSKRQSLATNEKLFF. V gene TRBV11-2 combines with J gene TRBJ1-4, with D perhaps TRBD1 (5 bases). The germline V gene has CDR1 SGHAT and CDR2 FQNNGV. The CDR3 is 17 residues long. The germline V and J ends were trimmed by 5 bases and 0 bases, with 16 bases remaining between them.

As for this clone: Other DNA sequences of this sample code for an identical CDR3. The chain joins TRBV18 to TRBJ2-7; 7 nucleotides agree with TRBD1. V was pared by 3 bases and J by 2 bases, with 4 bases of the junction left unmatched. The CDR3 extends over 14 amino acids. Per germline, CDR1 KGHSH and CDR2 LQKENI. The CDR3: CASSPRQGTYEQYF. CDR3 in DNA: TGTGCCAGCTCACCTCGACAGGGCACCTACGAGCAGTACTTC.